Each of the 5 T cell receptor beta chains below was sequenced from the same sample in a study of cytomegalovirus exposure and HLA in healthy donors. This PCR relied on a set of 60 Vbeta primers and 13 Jbeta primers. Assay: immunoSEQ multiplex PCR; the TCRdb copy retains only in-frame clones and omits some. This table holds about 160,000 clones, less than 85% found once. Input material: PBMCs. The source is a man aged 55-75 years in good health and CMV-seronegative.

The rearrangement links TRBV5-1 to TRBJ2-5; TRBD2 matches 7 bases. The CDR3 has 15 residues. The germline CDR1 and CDR2 sequences are SGHRS and YFSETQ. The V gene end was trimmed by 4 bases and the J gene end by 2 bases; junction bases not matched to a gene: 8. CDR3 sequence (DNA): TGCGCCAGCAGCACAACCAGCGGGGCTCAAGAGACCCAGTACTTC. Amino acid sequence: CASSTTSGAQETQYF.

This clone was counted only a few times. The V call is TRBV27, the J call TRBJ2-7; the D gene is possibly TRBD1 (7 bases). The CDR3 sequence is 13 residues long. The V and J ends lost 8 bases and 9 bases respectively, with 20 bases between them. Germline CDR1 and CDR2: MNHEY and SMNVEV (reference sequence). The CDR3 coding sequence is TGTGCCAGCGGACGTAGACAGGGAGGCTGGCAGTACTTC. Its protein product is CASGRRQGGWQYF.

The V call is TRBV7-6, the J call TRBJ1-5, with 7 bases matching TRBD1. J lost 4 bases, V lost 3 bases, and 0 bases had no gene match. The V gene's germline CDR1 is SGHVS and CDR2 FNYEAQ. This CDR3 has 13 residues. The CDR3 spells CASSLGQNQPQHF. The CDR3 DNA follows: TGTGCCAGCAGCTTGGGACAGAATCAGCCCCAGCATTTT.

This clone was seen ten or more times. As DNA, the CDR3 is TGCGCCAGCAGCCAAACTCAGGGGGCGCGGACTGAAGCTTTCTTT. Encoded protein: CASSQTQGARTEAFF. This chain connects TRBV4-3 to TRBJ1-1; 8 bases line up with TRBD1. This CDR3 region has 15 residues. Germline loops: CDR1 LGHNA, CDR2 YSLEER. The J segment lost 5 bases and the V segment lost 2 bases, leaving 7 bases of the junction unmatched.

This rearrangement joins TRBV11-2 to TRBJ2-2; TRBD1 aligns across 7 bases. CDR3 length: 15 amino acids. The germline V gene encodes CDR1 SGHAT and CDR2 FQNNGV. Losses at the gene ends were 5 bases for V and 5 bases for J; bases not matched to a gene: 8. CDR3 DNA sequence: TGTGCCAGCAGCCTACAGGGGACACCGACCGGGGAGCTGTTTTTT. It encodes CASSLQGTPTGELFF.